This is a list of T cell receptor beta chains from one sample in a study of beta chain features in type 1 diabetes. Assay: immunoSEQ multiplex PCR; the TCRdb copy retains only in-frame clones and omits some. The sample gives some 140,000 clones, 9% to 9.5% of which show up once; 0.68% is in the top ten. The specimen sequenced was central memory CD4+ T cells from blood. The receptors were sampled from a man aged 18 to 30 in good health. Both conserved end residues are part of each CDR3. Fields, in order: V gene, D gene, J gene, clone size, CDR3 DNA, CDR3 protein. A D gene is named only where the DNA matches it firmly. Clone size is shown for a subset of rows, as once, few, many or a class of expanded clone.

TRBV10-3,-,TRBJ1-5,few,TGTGCCATCAGCGGGGACAAAAATCAGCCCCAGCATTTT,CAISGDKNQPQHF
TRBV7-2,-,TRBJ2-3,few,TGTGCCAGCAGCATGGGACTCCTCTCGGATACGCAGTATTTT,CASSMGLLSDTQYF
TRBV6-5,-,TRBJ1-2,few,TGTGCCAGCAGTTCACAGGGAGTTGGTGGCTACACCTTC,CASSSQGVGGYTF
TRBV7-2,TRBD2,TRBJ2-3,once,TGTGCCAGCAGCTTAGTTGCCCTAGCGGGGGGCCGAATGGATACGCAGTATTTT,CASSLVALAGGRMDTQYF
TRBV18,TRBD2,TRBJ2-3,-,TGTGCCAGCTCACCGGGCGGGGGAAGAACAGATACGCAGTATTTT,CASSPGGGRTDTQYF
TRBV4-3,TRBD2,TRBJ2-1,-,TGCGCCAGCAGCCACCCACTAGCGGGGGGCAACAATGAGCAGTTCTTC,CASSHPLAGGNNEQFF
TRBV29-1,TRBD2,TRBJ2-1,-,TGCAGCGTTGGGACTAGCTCCTACAATGAGCAGTTCTTC,CSVGTSSYNEQFF
TRBV6-5,TRBD1,TRBJ2-4,-,TGTGCCAGCAGTTTCAGGACAGGGTCAAACATTCAGTACTTC,CASSFRTGSNIQYF
TRBV28,-,TRBJ2-7,few,TGTGCCAGCAGTACCGACAGTAGATACGAGCAGTACTTC,CASSTDSRYEQYF
TRBV7-2,-,TRBJ2-3,-,TGTGCCAGCAGCTTAGCGGGAGCAGATACGCAGTATTTT,CASSLAGADTQYF
TRBV7-9,TRBD1,TRBJ1-2,-,TGTGCCAGCAGCCCCGGGACAGGGGGCGTTCTGGGCTATGGCTACACCTTC,CASSPGTGGVLGYGYTF
TRBV28,TRBD1,TRBJ2-1,many,TGTGCCAGCAGTCTCCCAGGGGGCTGGGACAATGAGCAGTTCTTC,CASSLPGGWDNEQFF
TRBV6-6,TRBD2,TRBJ2-7,few,TGTGCCAGCCGCGTTAGCGGGGGGAACGAGCAGTACTTC,CASRVSGGNEQYF
TRBV19,-,TRBJ1-5,-,TGTGCCAGTAGGGTCCCGGGAGGGGGCAATCAGCCCCAGCATTTT,CASRVPGGGNQPQHF
TRBV7-2,-,TRBJ1-5,-,TGTGCCAGCAGCCTTTCCCCGGCAGGGAGCGGGAATCAGCCCCAGCATTTT,CASSLSPAGSGNQPQHF
TRBV2,TRBD1,TRBJ2-7,few,TGTGCCAGCAGCGGGACAGGGGTTAGAGAGCAGTACTTC,CASSGTGVREQYF
TRBV19,TRBD2,TRBJ2-1,few,TGTGCCAGTAGTATAGAACTAGCGGGGGGGCTGTCCTACAATGAGCAGTTCTTC,CASSIELAGGLSYNEQFF
TRBV9,-,TRBJ1-2,few,TGTGCCAGCAGCCTACAGGGTACCTATGGCTACACCTTC,CASSLQGTYGYTF
TRBV7-2,TRBD2,TRBJ2-3,-,TGTGCCAGCAGCTTCGGACTAGCGGTCACAGATACGCAGTATTTT,CASSFGLAVTDTQYF
TRBV6-1,TRBD1,TRBJ1-5,-,TGTGCCAGCAGTTTCGGACAGGGGAGCAATCAGCCCCAGCATTTT,CASSFGQGSNQPQHF
TRBV27,TRBD1,TRBJ2-2,-,TGTGCCAGCAGTTTAGGACAGGGGAAGGGCACCGGGGAGCTGTTTTTT,CASSLGQGKGTGELFF
TRBV5-6,-,TRBJ2-3,-,TGTGCCAGCAGCCCCCCGGGGGACCGATCGAATACGCAGTATTTT,CASSPPGDRSNTQYF
TRBV28,TRBD2,TRBJ2-2,-,TGTGCCAGCAGCAAACTAGCGGGGGGGCGGGCCGGGGAGCTGTTTTTT,CASSKLAGGRAGELFF
TRBV9,TRBD2,TRBJ2-3,-,TGTGCCAGCAGCGTATCCAGCGGGGTATCTGCCGTTACGCAGTATTTT,CASSVSSGVSAVTQYF
TRBV7-2,TRBD1,TRBJ1-1,few,TGTGCCAGCAGCCACGGACAGGGAGCTTTAATGAACACTGAAGCTTTCTTT,CASSHGQGALMNTEAFF
TRBV6-6,TRBD1,TRBJ1-3,few,TGTGCCAGCAGTCCGGGACAGTCGAGCTCTGGAAACACCATATATTTT,CASSPGQSSSGNTIYF
TRBV25-1,-,TRBJ1-3,-,TGTGCCAGCAGAACAGGGACACTTGGAAACACCATATATTTT,CASRTGTLGNTIYF
TRBV7-9,TRBD1,TRBJ2-1,few,TGTGCCAGCTGTCCGGGACAGGGAGGCAATGAGCAGTTCTTC,CASCPGQGGNEQFF
TRBV11-2,-,TRBJ2-5,few,TGTGCCAGCAGCTCAGGGTCCCCAGGGACCCAGTACTTC,CASSSGSPGTQYF
TRBV7-3,-,TRBJ1-3,-,TGTGCCAGCAGCCCGAACATTCCGAACTCTGGAAACACCATATATTTT,CASSPNIPNSGNTIYF
TRBV20-1,-,TRBJ2-7,few,TGCAGTGCTATCGGTATACGGGAGCAGTACTTC,CSAIGIREQYF
TRBV5-4,-,TRBJ2-2,-,TGTGCCAGCAGCGACAGTGCCCGAGTGGGGTTGGGCACCGGGGAGCTGTTTTTT,CASSDSARVGLGTGELFF
TRBV4-3,-,TRBJ1-5,-,TGCGCCAGCAGCCAAGGAAGCAGGGGTGAAGGTCAGCCCCAGCATTTT,CASSQGSRGEGQPQHF
TRBV5-4,-,TRBJ2-2,few,TGTGCCAGCAGCCCCGACGGGGGGCGATCGAACACCGGGGAGCTGTTTTTT,CASSPDGGRSNTGELFF
TRBV2,-,TRBJ2-2,-,TGTGCCAGCAGTGAGGGGTATAGAAGGGGACTCAGGGAGCTGTTTTTT,CASSEGYRRGLRELFF
TRBV5-1,TRBD1,TRBJ2-7,few,TGCGCCAGCAGCTTCGGGACAGGGAGGGAGCAGTACTTC,CASSFGTGREQYF
TRBV29-1,-,TRBJ1-4,few,TGCAGCGTCCAAACGGAGCCAGCTAATGAAAAACTGTTTTTT,CSVQTEPANEKLFF
TRBV14,-,TRBJ2-7,-,TGTGCCAGCAGTTGGGACATAACCTACGAGCAGTACTTC,CASSWDITYEQYF
TRBV6-6,-,TRBJ2-1,few,TGTGCCAGCAGTTACTCCCCACTAGTGCAGTTCTTC,CASSYSPLVQFF
TRBV4-1,TRBD1,TRBJ1-6,few,TGCGCCAGCAGCCAAGTTCAACAGGGGTCTAATTCACCCCTCCACTTT,CASSQVQQGSNSPLHF
TRBV5-1,-,TRBJ1-2,few,TGCGCCAGCAGCCAGGACACCTACTATGGCTACACCTTC,CASSQDTYYGYTF
TRBV7-7,-,TRBJ2-1,few,TGTGCCAGCAGCTTAGCGGCGGACAGCTCCTACAATGAGCAGTTCTTC,CASSLAADSSYNEQFF
TRBV19,-,TRBJ2-5,-,TGTGCCAGCGCCGCCCCGGGTTCCCAAGAGACCCAGTACTTC,CASAAPGSQETQYF
TRBV29-1,-,TRBJ2-7,many,TGCAGCTCTAGGTCGGGGTACGAGCAGTACTTC,CSSRSGYEQYF
TRBV5-4,-,TRBJ2-7,few,TGTGCCAGCAGCTCAACAAGGGGGTCAGGCGAGCAGTACTTC,CASSSTRGSGEQYF
TRBV7-2,TRBD1,TRBJ1-1,few,TGTGCCAGCAGCCAAAGACAGGGCATGAACACTGAAGCTTTCTTT,CASSQRQGMNTEAFF
TRBV4-1,-,TRBJ2-6,-,TGCGCCAGCAGCCAAGATCCCTTTTCGGGGGCCAACGTCCTGACTTTC,CASSQDPFSGANVLTF